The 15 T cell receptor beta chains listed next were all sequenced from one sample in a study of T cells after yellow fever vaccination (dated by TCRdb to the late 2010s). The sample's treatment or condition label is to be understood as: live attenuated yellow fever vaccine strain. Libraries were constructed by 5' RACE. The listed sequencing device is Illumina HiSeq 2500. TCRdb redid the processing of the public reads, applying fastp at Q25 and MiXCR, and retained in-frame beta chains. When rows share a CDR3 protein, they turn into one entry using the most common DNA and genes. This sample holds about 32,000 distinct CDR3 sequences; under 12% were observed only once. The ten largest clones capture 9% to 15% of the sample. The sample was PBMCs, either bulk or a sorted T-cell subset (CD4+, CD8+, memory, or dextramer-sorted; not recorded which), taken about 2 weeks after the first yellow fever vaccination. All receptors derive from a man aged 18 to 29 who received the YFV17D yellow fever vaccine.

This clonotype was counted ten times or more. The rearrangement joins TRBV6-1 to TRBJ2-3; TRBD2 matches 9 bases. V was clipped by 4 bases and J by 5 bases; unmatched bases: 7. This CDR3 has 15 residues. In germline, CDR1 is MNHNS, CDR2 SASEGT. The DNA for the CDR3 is TGTGCCAGCAGTGTGGTAGCGGGGGAGGGAGATACGCAGTATTTT. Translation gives CASSVVAGEGDTQYF.

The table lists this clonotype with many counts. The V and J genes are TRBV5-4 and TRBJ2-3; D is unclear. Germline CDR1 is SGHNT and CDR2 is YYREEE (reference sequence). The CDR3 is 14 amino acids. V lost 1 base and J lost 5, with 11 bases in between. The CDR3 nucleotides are TGTGCCAGCAGCTTGAGGGCTGCGGTAGATACGCAGTATTTT. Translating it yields CASSLRAAVDTQYF.

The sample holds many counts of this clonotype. The CDR3 spells CASSLAEGQLGNEQFF. The CDR3, as DNA: TGCGCCAGCAGCTTGGCCGAGGGACAGTTAGGGAATGAGCAGTTCTTC. The J gene is TRBJ2-1, the V gene TRBV5-1; 7 nucleotides line up with TRBD1. This CDR3 region has 16 residues. V shed 0 bases and J 7 bases; nucleotides not matched to a gene: 10. Germline V CDR1 and CDR2: SGHRS, YFSETQ.

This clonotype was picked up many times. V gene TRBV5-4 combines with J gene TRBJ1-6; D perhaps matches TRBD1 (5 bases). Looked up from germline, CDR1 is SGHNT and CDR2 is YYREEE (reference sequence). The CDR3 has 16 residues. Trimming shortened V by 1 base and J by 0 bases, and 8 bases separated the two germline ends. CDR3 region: CASSLNGGSYNSPLHF. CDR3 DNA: TGTGCCAGCAGCTTGAACGGGGGCTCCTATAATTCACCCCTCCACTTT.

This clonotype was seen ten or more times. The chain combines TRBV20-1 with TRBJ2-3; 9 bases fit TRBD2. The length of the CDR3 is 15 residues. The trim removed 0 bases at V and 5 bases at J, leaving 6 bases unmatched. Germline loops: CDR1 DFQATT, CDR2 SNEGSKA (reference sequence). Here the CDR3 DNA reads TGCAGTGCTAGAGAAAGGACTAGCGCGGGAGATACGCAGTATTTT. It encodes CSARERTSAGDTQYF.

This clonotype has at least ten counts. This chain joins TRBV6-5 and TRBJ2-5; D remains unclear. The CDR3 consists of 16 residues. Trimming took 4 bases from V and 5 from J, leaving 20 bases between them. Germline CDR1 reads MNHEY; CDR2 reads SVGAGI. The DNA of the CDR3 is TGTGCCAGCAGTTCGATCGCCACAAGAACTGGGGAGACCCAGTACTTC. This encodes CASSSIATRTGETQYF.

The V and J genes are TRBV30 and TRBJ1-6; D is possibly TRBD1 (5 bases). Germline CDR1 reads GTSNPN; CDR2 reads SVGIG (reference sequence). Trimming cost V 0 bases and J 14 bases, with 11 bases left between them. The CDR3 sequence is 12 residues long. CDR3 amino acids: CAWSVPWGALHF. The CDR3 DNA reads TGTGCCTGGAGTGTCCCGTGGGGGGCCCTCCACTTT.

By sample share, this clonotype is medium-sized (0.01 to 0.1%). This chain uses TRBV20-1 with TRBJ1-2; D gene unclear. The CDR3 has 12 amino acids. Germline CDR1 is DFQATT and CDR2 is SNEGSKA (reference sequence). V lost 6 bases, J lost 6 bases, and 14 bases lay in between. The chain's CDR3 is CSAASDKDGYTF. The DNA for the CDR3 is TGCAGTGCAGCGAGTGATAAGGATGGCTACACCTTC.

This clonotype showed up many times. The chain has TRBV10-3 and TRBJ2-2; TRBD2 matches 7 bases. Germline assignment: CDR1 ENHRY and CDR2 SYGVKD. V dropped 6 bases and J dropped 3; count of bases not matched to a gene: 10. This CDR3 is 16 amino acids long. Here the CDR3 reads CAISPGGGLDTGELFF. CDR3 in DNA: TGTGCCATCAGCCCCGGCGGGGGTTTGGACACCGGGGAGCTGTTTTTT.

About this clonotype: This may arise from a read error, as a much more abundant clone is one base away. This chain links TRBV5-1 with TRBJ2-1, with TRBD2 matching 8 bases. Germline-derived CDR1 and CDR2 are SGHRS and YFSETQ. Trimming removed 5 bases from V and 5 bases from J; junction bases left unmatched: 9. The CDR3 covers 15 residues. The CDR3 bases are TGCGCCAGCAGGGCACTAGCGGACACGAACAATGAGCAGTTCTTC. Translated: CASRALADTNNEQFF.

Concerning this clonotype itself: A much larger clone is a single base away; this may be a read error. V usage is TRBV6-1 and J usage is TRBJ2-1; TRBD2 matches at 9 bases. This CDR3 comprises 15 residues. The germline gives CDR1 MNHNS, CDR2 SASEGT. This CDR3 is CASSESSGGPDEQLF. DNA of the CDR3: TGTGCCAGCAGTGAGAGTAGCGGGGGTCCGGATGAGCAGTTGTTC.

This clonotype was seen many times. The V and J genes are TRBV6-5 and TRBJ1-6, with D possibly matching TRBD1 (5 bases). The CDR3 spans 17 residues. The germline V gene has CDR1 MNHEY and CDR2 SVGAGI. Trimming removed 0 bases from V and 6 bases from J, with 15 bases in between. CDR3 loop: CASSYSKWAGSNSPLHF. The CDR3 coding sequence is TGTGCCAGCAGTTACTCGAAGTGGGCAGGGAGTAATTCACCCCTCCACTTT.

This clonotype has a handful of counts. CDR3 nucleotide sequence: TGTGCCAGCAGCTTAGGCCCCCGAGAGGGGATAGATACGCAGTATTTT. As protein: CASSLGPREGIDTQYF. The V gene is TRBV7-3, the J gene TRBJ2-3, with D perhaps given as TRBD1 or TRBD2 (5 bases each). V gave up 2 bases and J gave up 5 bases, with 17 bases separating them. CDR3 size: 16 residues. CDR1 and CDR2 (germline): SGHTA, FQGTGA.

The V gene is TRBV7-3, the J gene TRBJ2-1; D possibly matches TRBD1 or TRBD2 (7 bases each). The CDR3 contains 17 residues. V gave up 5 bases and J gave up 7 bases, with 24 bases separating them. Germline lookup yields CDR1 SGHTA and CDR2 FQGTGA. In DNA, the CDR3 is TGTGCCAGCAGCCTACAACCCGGGGAGGGGGCGATTAATGAGCAGTTCTTC. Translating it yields CASSLQPGEGAINEQFF.

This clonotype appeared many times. Here the CDR3 reads CASSRLLMGTLRGDTEAFF. The CDR3 DNA follows: TGTGCCAGCAGCCGCCTCCTCATGGGGACTCTTCGTGGCGACACTGAAGCTTTCTTT. This chain connects TRBV4-2 to TRBJ1-1; a weak D match, TRBD1 (5 bases). V lost 4 bases and J 3 bases, leaving 27 bases between the germline ends. Germline V CDR1 and CDR2: LGHNA, YNFKEQ. This CDR3 has 19 residues.